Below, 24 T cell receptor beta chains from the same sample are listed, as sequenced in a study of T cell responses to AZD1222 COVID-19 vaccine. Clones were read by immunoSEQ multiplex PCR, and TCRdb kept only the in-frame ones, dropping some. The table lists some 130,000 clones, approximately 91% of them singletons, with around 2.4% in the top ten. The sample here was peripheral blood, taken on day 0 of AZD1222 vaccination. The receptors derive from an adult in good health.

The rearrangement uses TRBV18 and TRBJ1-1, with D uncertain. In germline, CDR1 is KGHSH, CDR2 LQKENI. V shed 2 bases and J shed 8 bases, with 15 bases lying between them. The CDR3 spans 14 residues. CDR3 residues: CASSPGREGMEAFF. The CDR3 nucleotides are TGTGCCAGCTCACCAGGGAGGGAAGGGATGGAAGCTTTCTTT.

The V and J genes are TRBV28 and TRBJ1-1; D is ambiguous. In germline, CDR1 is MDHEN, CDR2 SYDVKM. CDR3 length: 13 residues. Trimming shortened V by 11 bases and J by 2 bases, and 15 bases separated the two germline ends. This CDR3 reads CAGRGTVNTEAFF. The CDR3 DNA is TGTGCCGGGAGAGGAACTGTAAACACTGAAGCTTTCTTT.

The CDR3: CASTLRGGSGYTF. CDR3 in DNA: TGTGCCAGCACCCTGAGGGGGGGCTCGGGCTACACCTTC. V is TRBV6-5 and J is TRBJ1-2; possible D gene TRBD1, 6 bases. Germline values: CDR1 MNHEY, CDR2 SVGAGI. The CDR3 loop spans 13 amino acids. The V end was cut by 7 bases, the J end by 8 bases, with 17 bases between.

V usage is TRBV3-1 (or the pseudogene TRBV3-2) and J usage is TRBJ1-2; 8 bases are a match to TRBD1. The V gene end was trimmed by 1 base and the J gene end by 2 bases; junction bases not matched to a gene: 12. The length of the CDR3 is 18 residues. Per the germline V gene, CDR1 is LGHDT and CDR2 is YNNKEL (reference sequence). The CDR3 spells CASSQVAPGQGANYGYTF. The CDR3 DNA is TGTGCCAGCAGCCAAGTGGCCCCGGGGCAGGGGGCGAACTATGGCTACACCTTC.

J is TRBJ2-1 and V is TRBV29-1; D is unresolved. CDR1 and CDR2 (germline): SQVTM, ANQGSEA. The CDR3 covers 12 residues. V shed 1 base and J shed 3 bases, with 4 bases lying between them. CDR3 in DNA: TGCAGCGTTGAAGGACTCTACAATGAGCAGTTCTTC. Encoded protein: CSVEGLYNEQFF.

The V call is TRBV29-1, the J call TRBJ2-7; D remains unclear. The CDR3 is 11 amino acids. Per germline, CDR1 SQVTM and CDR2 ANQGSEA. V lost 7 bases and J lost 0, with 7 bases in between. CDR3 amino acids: CSARGSYEQYF. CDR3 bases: TGCAGCGCCCGCGGCTCCTACGAGCAGTACTTC.

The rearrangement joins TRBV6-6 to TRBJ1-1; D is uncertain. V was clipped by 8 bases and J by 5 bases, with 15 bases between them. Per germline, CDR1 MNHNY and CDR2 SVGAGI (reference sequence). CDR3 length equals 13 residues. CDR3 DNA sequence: TGTGCCAGCGTCCCGGGCAGCGGGACTGAAGCTTTCTTT. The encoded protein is CASVPGSGTEAFF.

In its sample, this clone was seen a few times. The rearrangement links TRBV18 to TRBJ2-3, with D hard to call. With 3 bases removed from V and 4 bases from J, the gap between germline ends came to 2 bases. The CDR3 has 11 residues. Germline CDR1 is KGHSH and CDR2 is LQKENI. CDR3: CASSPSDTQYF. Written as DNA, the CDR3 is TGTGCCAGCTCACCTTCAGATACGCAGTATTTT.

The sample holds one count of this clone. The CDR3 bases are TGTGCCAGCAGCCAAGATCTGGGACAGAGCTACGAGCAGTACTTC. It yields the protein CASSQDLGQSYEQYF. This sequence joins TRBV4-2 and TRBJ2-7; TRBD1 agrees at 7 bases. Germline CDR1 is LGHNA and CDR2 is YNFKEQ. Trimming took 0 bases from V and 3 from J; bases not matched to a gene: 5. The CDR3 spans 15 residues.

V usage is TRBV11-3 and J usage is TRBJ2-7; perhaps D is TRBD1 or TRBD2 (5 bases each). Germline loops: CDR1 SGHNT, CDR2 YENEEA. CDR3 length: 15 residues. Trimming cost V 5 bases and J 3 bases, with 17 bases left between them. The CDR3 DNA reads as TGTGCCAGCAGCCCGGGTGGGGACGGGAACTACGAGCAGTACTTC. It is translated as CASSPGGDGNYEQYF.

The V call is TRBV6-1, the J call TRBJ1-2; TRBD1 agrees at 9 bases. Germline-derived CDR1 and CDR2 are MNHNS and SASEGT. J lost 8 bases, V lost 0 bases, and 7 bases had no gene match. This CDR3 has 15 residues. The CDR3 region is CASSEATGGPGGYTF. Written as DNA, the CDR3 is TGTGCCAGCAGTGAAGCGACAGGGGGTCCTGGGGGCTACACCTTC.

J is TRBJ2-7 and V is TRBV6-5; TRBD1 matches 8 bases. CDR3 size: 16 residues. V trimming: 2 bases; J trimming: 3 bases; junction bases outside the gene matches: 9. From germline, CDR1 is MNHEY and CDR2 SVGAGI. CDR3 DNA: TGTGCCAGCAGTTACACCAGGACAGGGATAAACTACGAGCAGTACTTC. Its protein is CASSYTRTGINYEQYF.

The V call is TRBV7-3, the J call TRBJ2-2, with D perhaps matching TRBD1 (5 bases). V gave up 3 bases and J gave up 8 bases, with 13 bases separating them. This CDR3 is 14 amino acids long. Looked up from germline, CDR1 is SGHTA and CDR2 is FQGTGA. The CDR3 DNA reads TGTGCCAGCAGCTTCTCCAGGGCCTCAGGGGAGCTGTTTTTT. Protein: CASSFSRASGELFF.

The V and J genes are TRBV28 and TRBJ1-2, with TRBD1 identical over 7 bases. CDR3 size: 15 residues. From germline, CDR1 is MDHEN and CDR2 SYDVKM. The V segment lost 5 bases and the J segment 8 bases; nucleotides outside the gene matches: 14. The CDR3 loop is CASSPPGTASGGYTF. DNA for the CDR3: TGTGCCAGCAGTCCCCCCGGGACAGCCTCCGGAGGCTACACCTTC.

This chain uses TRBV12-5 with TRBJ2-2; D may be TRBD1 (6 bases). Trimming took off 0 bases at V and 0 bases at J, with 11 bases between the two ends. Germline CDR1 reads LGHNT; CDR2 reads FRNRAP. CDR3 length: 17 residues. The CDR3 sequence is CASGLVVGAANTGELFF. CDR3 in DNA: TGTGCTAGTGGTTTGGTGGTGGGGGCGGCGAACACCGGGGAGCTGTTTTTT.

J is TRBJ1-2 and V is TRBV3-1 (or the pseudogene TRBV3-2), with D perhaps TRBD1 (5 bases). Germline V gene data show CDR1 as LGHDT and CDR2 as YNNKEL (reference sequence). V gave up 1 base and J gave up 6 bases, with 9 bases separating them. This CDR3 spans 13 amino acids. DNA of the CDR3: TGTGCCAGCAGCCAAGCCAGGGAGAATGGCTACACCTTC. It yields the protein CASSQARENGYTF.

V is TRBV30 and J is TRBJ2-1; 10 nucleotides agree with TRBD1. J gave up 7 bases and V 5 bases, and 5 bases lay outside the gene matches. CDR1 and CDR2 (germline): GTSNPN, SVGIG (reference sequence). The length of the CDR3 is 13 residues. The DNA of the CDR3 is TGTGCCTGGGAGGGACAGGGGCCGAATGAGCAGTTCTTC. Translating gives CAWEGQGPNEQFF.

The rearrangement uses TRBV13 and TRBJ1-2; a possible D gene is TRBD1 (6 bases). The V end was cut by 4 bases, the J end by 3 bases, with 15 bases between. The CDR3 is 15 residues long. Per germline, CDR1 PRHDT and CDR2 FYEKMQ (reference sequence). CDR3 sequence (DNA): TGTGCCAGCAGCTACGTAGGGGAGGGGGACTATGGCTACACCTTC. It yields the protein CASSYVGEGDYGYTF.

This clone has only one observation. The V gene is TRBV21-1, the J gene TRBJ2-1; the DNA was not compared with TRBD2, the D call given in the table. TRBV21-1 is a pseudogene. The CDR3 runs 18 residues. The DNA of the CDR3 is TGTGCCAGCACCCTCGGAGGACTAGCGGGAGAAGGGCCGGGGGAGCAGTTCTTC. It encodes CASTLGGLAGEGPGEQFF.

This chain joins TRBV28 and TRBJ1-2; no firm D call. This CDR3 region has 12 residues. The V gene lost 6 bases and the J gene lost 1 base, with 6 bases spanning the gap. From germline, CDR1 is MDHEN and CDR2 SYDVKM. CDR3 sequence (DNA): TGTGCCAGCAGCAGGCGTAACTATGGCTACACCTTC. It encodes CASSRRNYGYTF.

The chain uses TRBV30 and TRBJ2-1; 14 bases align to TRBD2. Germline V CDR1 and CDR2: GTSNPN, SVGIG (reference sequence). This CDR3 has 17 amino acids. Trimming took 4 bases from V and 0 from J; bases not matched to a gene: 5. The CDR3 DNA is TGTGCCTGGATCACCGGGACTAGCGGGAGCTCCTACAATGAGCAGTTCTTC. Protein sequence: CAWITGTSGSSYNEQFF.

For the CDR3, the DNA is TGTGCCAGTAGTACCGGGACTAGCGGGAGGGAGACCCAGTACTTC. This codes for CASSTGTSGRETQYF. The V gene is TRBV19, the J gene TRBJ2-5, with TRBD2 matching 15 bases. Germline V CDR1 and CDR2: LNHDA, SQIVND (reference sequence). Losses at the gene ends were 4 bases for V and 5 bases for J; bases not matched to a gene: 2. CDR3 size: 15 residues.

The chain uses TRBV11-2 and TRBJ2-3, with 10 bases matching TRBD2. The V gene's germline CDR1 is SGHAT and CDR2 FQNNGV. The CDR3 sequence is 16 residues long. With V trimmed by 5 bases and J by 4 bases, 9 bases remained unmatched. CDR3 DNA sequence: TGTGCCAGCAGCGATCTAGCGGGAGTGTCCCCAGATACGCAGTATTTT. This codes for CASSDLAGVSPDTQYF.

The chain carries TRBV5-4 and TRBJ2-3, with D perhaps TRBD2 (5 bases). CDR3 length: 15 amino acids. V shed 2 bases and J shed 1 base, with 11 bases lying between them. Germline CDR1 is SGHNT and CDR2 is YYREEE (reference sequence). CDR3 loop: CASSFVSAGTDTQYF. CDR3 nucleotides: TGTGCCAGCAGCTTCGTTAGCGCTGGCACAGATACGCAGTATTTT.